This T cell receptor beta chain was observed in a study of shared clonotypes between healthy human individuals. Study overall: Those who served as donors were two women and three men between the ages of 18 and 49. Plates per donor: three CD4 naive, three CD4 memory, two CD8 naive, one CD8 memory.

TCRdb's copy holds only in-frame clones and misses some; the assay was immunoSEQ multiplex PCR. The table records 950,000 to 1,300,000 clones, about 77% of them present only once. Whole-study findings and limits: Despite large depth, sorted-subset datasets appeared incompletely sequenced. Generation probability values for non-shared clonotypes were lower than those for clonotypes shared by all four donors.

Details on this clone: Its specificity is not known.

This TCR was sampled from a man between 18 and 35 years old in good health. Sequenced sample: memory CD4+ T cells sorted from blood. Documented subset: CD45RA-negative fraction.

This CDR3 is CASSLASGNNQPQHF. The CDR3 DNA reads TGTGCCAGCAGCTTGGCCTCAGGGAATAATCAGCCCCAGCATTTT. This chain links TRBV5-8 with TRBJ1-5, with a possible D match to TRBD1 (5 bases). Germline V CDR1 and CDR2: SGHTS, YDEGEE. The CDR3 covers 15 residues. V shed 0 bases and J shed 4 bases, with 11 bases lying between them.